These 23 T cell receptor beta chains were sequenced from one sample in a study of blood T cell repertoires in COVID-19. The data were produced by immunoSEQ multiplex PCR, yet TCRdb's version contains in-frame clones alone and is incomplete. There are about 300,000 clones in the sample; 88% occur only once, and 6.9% lies in the top ten. What was sequenced was peripheral blood. These receptors were obtained from a woman in her 30s who had recovered from COVID-19.

The genes are TRBV6-5 and TRBJ1-1; a weak D match, TRBD1 (5 bases). The germline CDR1 and CDR2 sequences are MNHEY and SVGAGI. The V and J ends lost 5 bases and 1 base respectively, with 14 bases between them. This CDR3 spans 15 amino acids. CDR3 bases: TGTGCCAGCAGTCCCCTACAGGCCGGGAACACTGAAGCTTTCTTT. Protein product: CASSPLQAGNTEAFF.

V usage is TRBV16 and J usage is TRBJ2-5; unclear D gene. In germline, CDR1 is KGHSY, CDR2 FQNENV. Deletions cut 4 bases from V and 5 bases from J, with 14 bases between. The CDR3 is made up of 14 amino acids. The CDR3 loop is CASSRNGGGETQYF. The CDR3 DNA follows: TGTGCCAGCAGCCGCAACGGCGGTGGGGAGACCCAGTACTTC.

The J gene is TRBJ2-5, the V gene TRBV30; 12 bases map to TRBD1. Germline V CDR1 and CDR2: GTSNPN, SVGIG (reference sequence). The ends lost 0 bases at V and 4 bases at J; junction bases unmatched: 9. CDR3 length: 17 amino acids. The chain's CDR3 is CAWSVPGTGGVGETQYF. The CDR3, as DNA: TGTGCCTGGAGTGTTCCCGGGACAGGGGGCGTAGGAGAGACCCAGTACTTC. Variable domain in full (rest from reference TRBV30 and TRBJ2-5): SQTIHQWPATLVQPVGSPLSLECTVEGTSNPNLYWYRQAAGRGLQLLFYSVGIGQISSEVPQNLSASRPQDRQFILSSKKLLLSDSGFYLCAWSVPGTGGVGETQYFGPGTRLLVL.

V usage is TRBV7-3 and J usage is TRBJ2-1; possibly TRBD1 for D (6 bases). V was pared by 2 bases and J by 2 bases, with 13 bases between. This CDR3 comprises 16 residues. Germline CDR1 is SGHTA and CDR2 is FQGTGA. The CDR3, as DNA: TGTGCCAGCAGCTTATATCCCCGACAGGCCTACAATGAGCAGTTCTTC. It codes for CASSLYPRQAYNEQFF.

This clone was observed a handful of times. This chain links TRBV2 with TRBJ2-3; D is possibly TRBD2 (6 bases). Trimming shortened V by 4 bases and J by 10 bases, and 18 bases separated the two germline ends. Germline V gives CDR1 SNHLY, CDR2 FYNNEI. CDR3 length: 14 amino acids. For the CDR3, the DNA is TGTGCCAGCAGTGGGACGGGGGAGTTAGGAGCGCAGTATTTT. Encoded protein: CASSGTGELGAQYF.

DNA for the CDR3: TGTGCCTGGAGTGTACGGACTGCGAACACCATATATTTT. It codes for CAWSVRTANTIYF. This chain connects TRBV30 to TRBJ1-3, with unresolved D. The ends were cut back, 0 bases at V and 7 bases at J, with 10 bases in the middle. Germline-derived CDR1 and CDR2 are GTSNPN and SVGIG (reference sequence). This CDR3 contains 13 residues.

The J gene is TRBJ1-5, the V gene TRBV18, with a weak D call TRBD1 (6 bases). Germline V gene lookup returns CDR1 KGHSH and CDR2 LQKENI. The CDR3 spans 14 residues. Trimming removed 3 bases from V and 5 bases from J, with 11 bases in between. Written as DNA, the CDR3 is TGTGCCAGCTCACCGACAGGAGGCGATCAGCCCCAGCATTTT. Its protein is CASSPTGGDQPQHF.

V and J are TRBV28 and TRBJ1-1, with D perhaps TRBD1 (6 bases). V shed 8 bases and J shed 1 base, with 11 bases lying between them. The CDR3 has 13 residues. The germline V gene has CDR1 MDHEN and CDR2 SYDVKM. The CDR3 DNA is TGTGCCAGCGGTCGGACAGAGAACACTGAAGCTTTCTTT. This encodes CASGRTENTEAFF.

The chain joins TRBV9 to TRBJ1-6; D is uncertain. The CDR3 covers 13 residues. V shed 1 base and J shed 9 bases, with 8 bases lying between them. Germline V gene lookup returns CDR1 SGDLS and CDR2 YYNGEE. The DNA of the CDR3 is TGTGCCAGCAGCGTAAATGAGGGTTCACCCCTCCACTTT. This gives the protein CASSVNEGSPLHF.

The chain joins TRBV12-3 or TRBV12-4 to TRBJ2-7, with TRBD1 as a possible D gene (6 bases). CDR3 length: 12 residues. V lost 4 bases and J 7 bases, leaving 11 bases between the germline ends. The CDR3 DNA sequence: TGTGCCAGCAGTTCCTCAGGGGCTGAGCAGTACTTC. This codes for CASSSSGAEQYF.

On this clone itself: One end of the junction is discordant with germline, which a read error may explain. The J gene is TRBJ2-3, the V gene TRBV10-3; perhaps TRBD2 as D (5 bases). This CDR3 is built from 13 residues. Per the germline V gene, CDR1 is ENHRY and CDR2 is SYGVKD. The CDR3 loop is CAISDSSRDTQYF. The DNA of the CDR3 is TGTGCCATCAGTGACTCTAGCAGAGATACGCAGTATTTT.

The V and J genes are TRBV27 and TRBJ2-3; 12 positions agree with TRBD2. Germline V gene data show CDR1 as MNHEY and CDR2 as SMNVEV (reference sequence). CDR3 length equals 16 residues. Trimming cost V 6 bases and J 3 bases; bases outside gene matches: 7. Here the CDR3 reads CASSPVLAGGTDTQYF. For the CDR3, the DNA is TGTGCCAGCAGCCCGGTACTAGCGGGGGGTACAGATACGCAGTATTTT.

The V call is TRBV5-1, the J call TRBJ1-1; D unclear. Trimming removed 0 bases at V and 1 base at J, with 10 bases between. The CDR3 totals 15 residues. Germline-derived CDR1 and CDR2 are SGHRS and YFSETQ. CDR3 region: CASSLEQTPNTEAFF. In nucleotides, the CDR3 is TGCGCCAGCAGCTTGGAACAGACACCGAACACTGAAGCTTTCTTT. The full variable domain, completed using reference TRBV5-1 and TRBJ1-1, is KAGVTQTPRYLIKTRGQQVTLSCSPISGHRSVSWYQQTPGQGLQFLFEYFSETQRNKGNFPGRFSGRQFSNSRSEMNVSTLELGDSALYLCASSLEQTPNTEAFFGQGTRLTVV.

This clone came up a few times. The genes are TRBV5-1 and TRBJ2-5; D is possibly TRBD2 (5 bases). The germline V and J ends were trimmed by 0 bases and 9 bases, with 15 bases remaining between them. This CDR3 spans 14 amino acids. Germline assignment: CDR1 SGHRS and CDR2 YFSETQ. Here the CDR3 DNA reads TGCGCCAGCAGCTTGGACGGAACGACGGGATCCCAGTACTTC. This sequence encodes CASSLDGTTGSQYF.

V and J are TRBV5-1 and TRBJ2-1; 9 nucleotides match TRBD2. V trimming: 0 bases; J trimming: 6 bases; junction bases outside the gene matches: 19. This CDR3 region has 20 residues. Per germline, CDR1 SGHRS and CDR2 YFSETQ. The CDR3 is CASSLVTSGSVLEQPNEQFF. CDR3 DNA sequence: TGCGCCAGCAGCTTGGTGACTAGCGGCTCCGTCTTGGAACAGCCCAATGAGCAGTTCTTC.

The rearrangement joins TRBV6-2 or TRBV6-3 to TRBJ1-3, with no clear D. Germline V lookup: CDR1 MNHEY, CDR2 SVGEGT. The CDR3 loop spans 16 amino acids. The germline V and J ends were trimmed by 5 bases and 2 bases, with 16 bases remaining between them. As DNA, the CDR3 is TGTGCCAGCAGTAACCCGTCCCCCACGGCTGGAAACACCATATATTTT. Translation gives CASSNPSPTAGNTIYF.

This chain links TRBV21-1 with TRBJ1-3; whether TRBD1, the table's D call, matches the DNA was not checked. TRBV21-1 counts as a pseudogene. This CDR3 has 17 amino acids. The DNA of the CDR3 is TGTGCCAGCAGCAGATCCGGGACAGGGATTTCTGGAAACACCATATATTTT. This sequence encodes CASSRSGTGISGNTIYF.

The rearrangement joins TRBV19 to TRBJ2-1, with TRBD1 as a possible D gene (5 bases). The CDR3 loop spans 13 amino acids. V was shortened by 6 bases and J by 6 bases, with 12 bases between the two germline ends. Germline V gene data show CDR1 as LNHDA and CDR2 as SQIVND (reference sequence). The CDR3 here is CASSPGQGNEQFF. The CDR3 region has the DNA TGTGCCAGTAGCCCCGGGCAGGGCAATGAGCAGTTCTTC.

This clone was observed a handful of times. This CDR3 is also generated by other DNA sequences in the sample. V is TRBV3-1 (or the pseudogene TRBV3-2) and J is TRBJ1-2; D is undetermined. This CDR3 has 13 amino acids. Germline V CDR1 and CDR2: LGHDT, YNNKEL (reference sequence). Trimming took 2 bases from V and 6 from J, leaving 10 bases between them. In DNA, the CDR3 is TGTGCCAGCAGCCAATCGTTCGGGGATGGCTACACCTTC. Its protein product is CASSQSFGDGYTF.

This clone was seen a handful of times. The rearrangement links TRBV19 to TRBJ1-5, with 12 positions matching TRBD1. The germline V gene has CDR1 LNHDA and CDR2 SQIVND (reference sequence). The CDR3 has 17 amino acids. Trimming at V came to 6 bases and at J to 6 bases, leaving 12 bases not matched to a gene. The CDR3 loop is CASRKPGQGARSQPQHF. CDR3 sequence (DNA): TGTGCCAGTAGGAAACCGGGACAGGGGGCGCGCAGTCAGCCCCAGCATTTT. The entire variable domain, with the rest obtained from reference TRBV19 and TRBJ1-5, is as follows: DGGITQSPKYLFRKEGQNVTLSCEQNLNHDAMYWYRQDPGQGLRLIYYSQIVNDFQKGDIAEGYSVSREKKESFPLTVTSAQKNPTAFYLCASRKPGQGARSQPQHFGDGTRLSIL.

The rearrangement joins TRBV11-3 to TRBJ2-7, with a weak D call TRBD1 (5 bases). Germline V gives CDR1 SGHNT, CDR2 YENEEA. The CDR3 is made up of 15 amino acids. V dropped 2 bases and J dropped 2 bases, with 13 bases sitting between them. CDR3 bases: TGTGCCAGCAGCTTAAATGGTAGGGGCACCTACGAGCAGTACTTC. Translating it yields CASSLNGRGTYEQYF. The variable domain in full, completed from reference TRBV11-3 and TRBJ2-7, reads EAGVVQSPRYKIIEKKQPVAFWCNPISGHNTLYWYLQNLGQGPELLIRYENEEAVDDSQLPKDRFSAERLKGVDSTLKIQPAELGDSAVYLCASSLNGRGTYEQYFGPGTRLTVT.

This rearrangement joins TRBV7-6 to TRBJ1-4; TRBD1 matches 8 bases. Germline V gives CDR1 SGHVS, CDR2 FNYEAQ. CDR3 length: 16 residues. The J segment lost 7 bases and the V segment lost 0 bases, leaving 7 bases of the junction unmatched. This CDR3 is CASSLAAGTGSEKLFF. The CDR3 DNA reads as TGTGCCAGCAGCTTAGCAGCTGGGACAGGCAGTGAAAAACTGTTTTTT.

V gene TRBV2 combines with J gene TRBJ2-7; possible D gene TRBD2, 5 bases. V lost 2 bases and J 0 bases, leaving 14 bases between the germline ends. Germline values: CDR1 SNHLY, CDR2 FYNNEI. The CDR3 extends over 16 amino acids. In nucleotides, the CDR3 is TGTGCCAGCAGTGAAAGCTGGGCTAGCCGCTCCTACGAGCAGTACTTC. The encoded protein is CASSESWASRSYEQYF.